The T cell receptor (beta chain) under discussion was sequenced for a study of shared T cell receptors in the human thymus. This clone was recorded only once. Measured with immunoSEQ multiplex PCR; TCRdb has only the in-frame clones, and not every one. The sample has some 400,000 clones, just under 95% seen once; the top ten hold approximately 0.02%. The V gene lost 8 bases and the J gene lost 5 bases, with 18 bases spanning the gap. Germline V CDR1 and CDR2: MDHEN, SYDVKM. This CDR3 has 14 amino acids. This chain links TRBV28 with TRBJ1-2; no reliable D call. The receptor comes from a human donor. Specimen: thymocytes. The CDR3 nucleotides are TGTGCCAGCCGGACGCGAGACGGAGAATATGGCTACACCTTC. It codes for CASRTRDGEYGYTF.